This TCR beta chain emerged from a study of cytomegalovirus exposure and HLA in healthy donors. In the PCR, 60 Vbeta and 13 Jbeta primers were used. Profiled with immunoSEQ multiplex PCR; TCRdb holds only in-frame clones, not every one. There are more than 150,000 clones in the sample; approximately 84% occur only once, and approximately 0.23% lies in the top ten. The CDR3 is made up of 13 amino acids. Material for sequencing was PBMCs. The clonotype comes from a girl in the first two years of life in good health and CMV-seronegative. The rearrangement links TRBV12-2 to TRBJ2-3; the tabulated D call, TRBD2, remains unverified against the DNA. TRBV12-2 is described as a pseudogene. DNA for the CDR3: TGTGCAAGTCGCTTTCGGGGGGCAGATACGCAGTATTTT. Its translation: CASRFRGADTQYF.